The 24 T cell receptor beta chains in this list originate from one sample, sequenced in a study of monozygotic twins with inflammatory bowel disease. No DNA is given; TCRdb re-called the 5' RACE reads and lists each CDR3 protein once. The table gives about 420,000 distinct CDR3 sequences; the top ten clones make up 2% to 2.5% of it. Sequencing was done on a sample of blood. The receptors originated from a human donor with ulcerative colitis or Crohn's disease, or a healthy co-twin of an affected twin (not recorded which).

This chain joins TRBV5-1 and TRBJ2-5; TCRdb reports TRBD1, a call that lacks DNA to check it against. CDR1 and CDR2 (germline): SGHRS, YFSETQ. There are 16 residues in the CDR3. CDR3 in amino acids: CASSLNGVTAQETQYF.

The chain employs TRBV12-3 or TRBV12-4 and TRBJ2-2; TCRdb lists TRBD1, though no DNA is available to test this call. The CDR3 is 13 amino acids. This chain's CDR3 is CASGTEGHPELFF.

The CDR3 sequence: CASRQYTGELFF. This sequence joins TRBV6-1 and TRBJ2-2. The CDR3 contains 12 residues. In germline, CDR1 is MNHNS, CDR2 SASEGT.

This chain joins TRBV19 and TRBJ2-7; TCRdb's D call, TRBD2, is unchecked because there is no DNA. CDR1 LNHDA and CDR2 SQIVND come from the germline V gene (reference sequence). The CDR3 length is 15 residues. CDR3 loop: CASSTLSGVTYEQYF.

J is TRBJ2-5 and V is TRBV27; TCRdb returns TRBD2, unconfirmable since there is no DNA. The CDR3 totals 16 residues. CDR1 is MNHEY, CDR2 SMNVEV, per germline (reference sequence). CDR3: CASSLWTGGGQETQYF.

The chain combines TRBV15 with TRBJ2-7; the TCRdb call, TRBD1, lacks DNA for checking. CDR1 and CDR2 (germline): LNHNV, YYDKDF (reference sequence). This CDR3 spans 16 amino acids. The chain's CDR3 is CATSRDRTGTNYEQYF.

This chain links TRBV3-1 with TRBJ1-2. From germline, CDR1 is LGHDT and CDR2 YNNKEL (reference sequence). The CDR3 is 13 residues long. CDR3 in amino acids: CASSQVWTSGYTF.

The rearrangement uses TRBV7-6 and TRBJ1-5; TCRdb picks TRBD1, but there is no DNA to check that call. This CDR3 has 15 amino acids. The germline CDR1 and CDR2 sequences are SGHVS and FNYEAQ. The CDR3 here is CASSLVSQDNQPQHF.

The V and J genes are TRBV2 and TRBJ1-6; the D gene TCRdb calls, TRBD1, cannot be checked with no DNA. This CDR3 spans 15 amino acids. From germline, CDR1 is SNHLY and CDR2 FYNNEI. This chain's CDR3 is CASGPDRGAASPLHF.

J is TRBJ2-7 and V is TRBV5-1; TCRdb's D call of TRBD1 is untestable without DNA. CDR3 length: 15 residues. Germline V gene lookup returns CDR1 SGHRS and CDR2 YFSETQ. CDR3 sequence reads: CASSNGGTNTYEQYF. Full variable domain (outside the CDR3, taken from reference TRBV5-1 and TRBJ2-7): KAGVTQTPRYLIKTRGQQVTLSCSPISGHRSVSWYQQTPGQGLQFLFEYFSETQRNKGNFPGRFSGRQFSNSRSEMNVSTLELGDSALYLCASSNGGTNTYEQYFGPGTRLTVT.

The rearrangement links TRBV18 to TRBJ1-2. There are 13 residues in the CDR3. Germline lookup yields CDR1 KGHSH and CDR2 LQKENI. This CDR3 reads CASSPPRELGYTF.

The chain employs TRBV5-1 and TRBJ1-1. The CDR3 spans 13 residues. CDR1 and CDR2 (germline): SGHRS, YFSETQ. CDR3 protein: CASSLAWGTEAFF.

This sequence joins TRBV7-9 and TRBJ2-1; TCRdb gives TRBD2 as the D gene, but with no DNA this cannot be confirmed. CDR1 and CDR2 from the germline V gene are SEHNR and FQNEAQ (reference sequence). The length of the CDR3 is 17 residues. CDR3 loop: CASSLGTGTRGRNEQFF.

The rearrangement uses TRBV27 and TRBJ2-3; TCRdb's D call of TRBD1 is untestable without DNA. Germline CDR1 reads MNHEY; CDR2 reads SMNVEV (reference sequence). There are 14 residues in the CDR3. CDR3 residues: CASSHRGRMDTQYF.

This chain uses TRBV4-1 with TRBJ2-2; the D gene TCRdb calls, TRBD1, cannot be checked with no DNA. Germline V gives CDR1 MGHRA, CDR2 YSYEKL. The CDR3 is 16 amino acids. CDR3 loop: CASSQEMGDVTGELFF.

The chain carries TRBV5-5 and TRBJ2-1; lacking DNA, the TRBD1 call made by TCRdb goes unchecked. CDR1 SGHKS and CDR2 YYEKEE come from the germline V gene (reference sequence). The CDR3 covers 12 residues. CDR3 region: CASSWTESRQFF.

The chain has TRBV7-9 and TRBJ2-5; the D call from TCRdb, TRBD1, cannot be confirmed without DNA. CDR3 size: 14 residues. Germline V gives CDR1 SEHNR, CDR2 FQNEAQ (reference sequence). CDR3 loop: CASTQGAKQETQYF.

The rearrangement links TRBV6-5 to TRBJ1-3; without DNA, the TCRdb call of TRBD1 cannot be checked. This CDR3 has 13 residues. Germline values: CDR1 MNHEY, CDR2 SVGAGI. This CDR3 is CASSPFLGNTIYF.

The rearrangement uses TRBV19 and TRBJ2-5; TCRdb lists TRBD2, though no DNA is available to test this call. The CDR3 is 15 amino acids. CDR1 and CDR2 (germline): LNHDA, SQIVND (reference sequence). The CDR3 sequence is CASSPTLAPQETQYF. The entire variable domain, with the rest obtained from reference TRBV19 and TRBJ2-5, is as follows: DGGITQSPKYLFRKEGQNVTLSCEQNLNHDAMYWYRQDPGQGLRLIYYSQIVNDFQKGDIAEGYSVSREKKESFPLTVTSAQKNPTAFYLCASSPTLAPQETQYFGPGTRLLVL.

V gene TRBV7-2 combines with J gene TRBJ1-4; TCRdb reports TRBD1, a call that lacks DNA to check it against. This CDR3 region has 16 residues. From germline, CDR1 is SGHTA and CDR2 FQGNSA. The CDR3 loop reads CASSRQGGVGNEKLFF. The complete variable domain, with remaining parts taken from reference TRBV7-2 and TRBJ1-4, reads GAGVSQSPSNKVTEKGKDVELRCDPISGHTALYWYRQSLGQGLEFLIYFQGNSAPDKSGLPSDRFSAERTGGSVSTLTIQRTQQEDSAVYLCASSRQGGVGNEKLFFGSGTQLSVL.

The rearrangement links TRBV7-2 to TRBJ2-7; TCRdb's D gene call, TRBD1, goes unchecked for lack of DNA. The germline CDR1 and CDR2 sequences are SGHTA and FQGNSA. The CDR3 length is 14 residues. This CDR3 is CASSSGTGALEQYF.

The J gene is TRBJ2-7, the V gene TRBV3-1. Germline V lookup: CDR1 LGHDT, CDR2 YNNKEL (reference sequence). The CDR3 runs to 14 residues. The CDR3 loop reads CASSQGRNSYEQYF.

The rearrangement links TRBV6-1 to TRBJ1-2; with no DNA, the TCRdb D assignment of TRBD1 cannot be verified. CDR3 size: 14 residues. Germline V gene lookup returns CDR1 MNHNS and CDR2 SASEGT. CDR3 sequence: CASSGLDSRRGYTF.

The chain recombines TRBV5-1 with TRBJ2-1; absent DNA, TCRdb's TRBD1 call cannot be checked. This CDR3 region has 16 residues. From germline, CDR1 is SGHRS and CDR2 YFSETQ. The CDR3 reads CASSLGGTGDYNEQFF.